This TCR beta chain was retrieved from a study of OX40 agonist ivuxolimab in advanced cancers. Turning to the study itself: The study reported partial responses in three patients: one hepatocellular carcinoma, two cutaneous melanoma. Study-wide points: Expanded clones were, on average, more numerous in CD8+ T cells than in CD4+.

TCRdb's table, derived via immunoSEQ multiplex PCR, lists solely in-frame clones and lacks some. The table has some 70,000 clones, 80% to 90% seen once. Trimming shortened V by 0 bases and J by 5 bases, and 14 bases separated the two germline ends. From germline, CDR1 is SEHNR and CDR2 FQNEAQ (reference sequence). The CDR3 covers 16 residues. On this clone: Its antigen remains unidentified.

The material was CD4+ or CD8+ T cells sorted from blood, obtained in a trial of the OX40 agonist ivuxolimab. The sequence was obtained from an adult with an advanced solid tumor such as melanoma, head and neck, liver or kidney cancer. The chain combines TRBV7-9 with TRBJ2-1, with TRBD2 as a possible D gene (7 bases). In DNA form, the CDR3 reads TGTGCCAGCAGCTTAGCCGCGGGGGACATGAACAATGAGCAGTTCTTC. It specifies CASSLAAGDMNNEQFF. Drawing the rest from reference TRBV7-9 and TRBJ2-1, the complete variable domain is DTGVSQNPRHKITKRGQNVTFRCDPISEHNRLYWYRQTLGQGPEFLTYFQNEAQLEKSRLLSDRFSAERPKGSFSTLEIQRTEQGDSAMYLCASSLAAGDMNNEQFFGPGTRLTVL.